Listed below are T cell receptor beta chains from one sample, sequenced in a study of blood T cell repertoires in COVID-19. Method: immunoSEQ multiplex PCR; TCRdb's copy keeps in-frame clones and lacks some. The table shows about 180,000 clones, with around 88% occurring only once. The material sequenced was peripheral blood. The source of these receptors is a woman in her 30s with acute or convalescent COVID-19. The conserved cysteine and the conserved F or W are not part of the CDR3 here. The order of the fields is J gene, V gene, CDR3 protein.

TRBJ1-5	TRBV20-1	SASGDYQPQH
TRBJ2-7	TRBV27	ASSPGGNYEQY
TRBJ2-3	TRBV10-3	AISPRGTSGSRGTDTQY
TRBJ1-2	TRBV4-2	ASSQNRGSNYGYT
TRBJ2-5	TRBV28	ASSLSETQY
TRBJ1-5	TRBV19	ASRGDTIEGQPQH
TRBJ1-1	TRBV3-1/TRBV3-2	ASSPGGYVNTEAF
TRBJ2-2	TRBV7-7	ASSLRAGESTGELF
TRBJ2-2	TRBV12-5	ASGLVGTSGRASGELF
TRBJ2-3	TRBV7-2	ASSWGTSGGTDTQY
TRBJ1-4	TRBV7-8	ASSSSTGSGKLF
TRBJ2-2	TRBV11-2	ASSPRASGNTGELF
TRBJ2-5	TRBV9	ALRSPPWETQY
TRBJ2-1	TRBV6-5	ASSTGTKVNEQF
TRBJ1-5	TRBV6-5	ASSSNPGQPEAQH
TRBJ1-2	TRBV2	ASTDTTYGYT
TRBJ1-5	TRBV12-3/TRBV12-4	ASSFARSEQH
TRBJ1-1	TRBV6-5	ASTLTAGGNTEAF
TRBJ2-6	TRBV19	ASRRSSGANVLT
TRBJ2-6	TRBV5-1	ASSALGGGANVLT
TRBJ1-2	TRBV5-1	ASSGQGNYGYT
TRBJ2-1	TRBV7-8	ASSGSNEQF
TRBJ2-7	TRBV27	ASSLGSGLSYEQY
TRBJ1-6	TRBV12-2	ASRLNPRPESSSYNSPLH
TRBJ2-1	TRBV30	AWSVQGDNEQF
TRBJ2-2	TRBV2	ATRQSANTGELF
TRBJ1-6	TRBV27	ASSLTQTTYNSPLH
TRBJ2-1	TRBV6-6	ASSRRAGVVDSYNEQF
TRBJ2-3	TRBV4-1	ASSQTGTDTQY
TRBJ2-4	TRBV3-1/TRBV3-2	ASSHTGAKNIQY
TRBJ2-3	TRBV7-6	ASSPSGVDTQY
TRBJ2-1	TRBV24-1	ATRQGGLDEQF
TRBJ1-2	TRBV6-5	ASTTTGDAFGYT
TRBJ2-1	TRBV11-1	ASSFQRDYYNEQF
TRBJ1-2	TRBV5-1	ASSDQGAQGDGYT
TRBJ1-2	TRBV2	ASSTGTGIFYGYT
TRBJ1-6	TRBV7-9	ASSLVGEGSPLH
TRBJ2-7	TRBV28	ASFGTGDRNYEQY
TRBJ1-1	TRBV2	ASSEQGGCTEAF
TRBJ1-5	TRBV2	ASSSEGQPQH
TRBJ1-3	TRBV7-2	ASSLVMGLRGTIY
TRBJ1-5	TRBV7-9	ASSLKPRTDNSNQPQH
TRBJ1-6	TRBV3-1/TRBV3-2	ASSPSQGNSPLH
TRBJ2-1	TRBV27	ASSSRQGTAYYNEQF
TRBJ1-2	TRBV4-2	ASSQRGGPYGYT
TRBJ1-3	TRBV3-1/TRBV3-2	ASSQAGINANTIY
TRBJ2-1	TRBV29-1	SGTPTYNEQF
TRBJ2-2	TRBV5-1	ASSLGETAGELF
TRBJ1-1	TRBV18	ASSPLDRNTEAF
TRBJ2-7	TRBV12-3/TRBV12-4	ASSYERGTEQY
TRBJ2-1	TRBV7-9	ASRTSGGYNEQF
TRBJ2-5	TRBV7-6	ASRSGASGETQY